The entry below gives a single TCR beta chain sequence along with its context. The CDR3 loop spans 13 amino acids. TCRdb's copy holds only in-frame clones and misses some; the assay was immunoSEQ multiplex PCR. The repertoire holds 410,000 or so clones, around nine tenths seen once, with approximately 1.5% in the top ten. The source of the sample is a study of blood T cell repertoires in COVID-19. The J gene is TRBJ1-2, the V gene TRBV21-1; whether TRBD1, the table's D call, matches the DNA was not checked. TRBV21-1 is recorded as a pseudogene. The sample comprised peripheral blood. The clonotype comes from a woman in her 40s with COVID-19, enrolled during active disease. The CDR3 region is CASYIYNHYGYTF. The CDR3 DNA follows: TGTGCCAGCTACATTTACAATCACTATGGCTACACCTTC.